The clone carrying this T cell receptor (beta chain) was seen a handful of times. The data were taken from a study of blood T cell repertoires in COVID-19. This CDR3 has 15 residues. V lost 0 bases and J 4 bases, leaving 10 bases between the germline ends. The germline V gene has CDR1 MGHRA and CDR2 YSYEKL. This table comes from immunoSEQ multiplex PCR, and its TCRdb copy is limited to in-frame clones, with some not included. The table has about 76,000 clones, around 90% seen once. The TCR sequence derives from a human donor in a cohort sampled during active COVID-19. The sequenced sample was peripheral blood. The genes are TRBV4-1 and TRBJ1-5, with D perhaps TRBD1 (5 bases). The CDR3 sequence: CASSQDGEGNQPQHF. CDR3 coding DNA: TGCGCCAGCAGCCAAGATGGGGAGGGGAATCAGCCCCAGCATTTT.